This T cell receptor (beta chain) was captured by sequencing in a study of blood T cell repertoires in COVID-19. Study-level background: The United States, Italy and Spain provided the acute and convalescent COVID-19 samples.

With V trimmed by 1 base and J by 6 bases, 10 bases remained unmatched. In germline, CDR1 is PRHDT, CDR2 FYEKMQ (reference sequence). The CDR3 has 18 residues. Only in-frame clones appear in the TCRdb table, and some are missing; sequencing was by immunoSEQ multiplex PCR. The sample consists of about 300,000 clones, approximately 88% of them appearing once. This sequence joins TRBV13 and TRBJ2-3; 13 bases are shared with TRBD2. The receptor's source is a woman aged 40 to 55 who had recovered from COVID-19. Sequenced: PBMCs or T cells enriched from blood (not recorded which). The CDR3 DNA is TGTGCCAGCAGCTTAGCCCTCGGACTAGCGGGAGTATCGGATACGCAGTATTTT. Translating it yields CASSLALGLAGVSDTQYF.